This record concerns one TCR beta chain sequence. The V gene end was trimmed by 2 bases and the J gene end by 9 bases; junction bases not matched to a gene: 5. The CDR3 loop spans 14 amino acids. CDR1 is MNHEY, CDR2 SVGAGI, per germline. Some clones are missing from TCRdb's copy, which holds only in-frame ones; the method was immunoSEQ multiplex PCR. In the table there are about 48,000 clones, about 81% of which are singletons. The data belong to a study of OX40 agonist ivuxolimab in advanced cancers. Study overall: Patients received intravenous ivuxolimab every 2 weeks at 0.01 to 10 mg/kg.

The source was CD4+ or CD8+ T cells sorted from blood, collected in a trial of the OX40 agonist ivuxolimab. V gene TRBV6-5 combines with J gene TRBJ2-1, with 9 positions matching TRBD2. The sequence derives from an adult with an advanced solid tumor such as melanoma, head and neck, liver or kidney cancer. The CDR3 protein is CASSYRLAGTEQFF. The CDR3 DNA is TGTGCCAGCAGTTACCGCCTAGCGGGAACTGAGCAGTTCTTC.